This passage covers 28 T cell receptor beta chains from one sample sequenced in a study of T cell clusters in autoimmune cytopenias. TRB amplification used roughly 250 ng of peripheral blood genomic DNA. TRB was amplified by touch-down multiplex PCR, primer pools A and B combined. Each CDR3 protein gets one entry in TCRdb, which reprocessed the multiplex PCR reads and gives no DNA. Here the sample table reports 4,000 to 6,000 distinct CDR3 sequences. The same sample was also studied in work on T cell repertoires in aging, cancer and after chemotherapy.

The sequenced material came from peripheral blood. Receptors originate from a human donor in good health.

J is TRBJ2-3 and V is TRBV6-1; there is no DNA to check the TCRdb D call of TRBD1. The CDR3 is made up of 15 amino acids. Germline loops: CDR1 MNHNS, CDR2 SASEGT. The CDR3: CASMLGQSPTDTQYF.

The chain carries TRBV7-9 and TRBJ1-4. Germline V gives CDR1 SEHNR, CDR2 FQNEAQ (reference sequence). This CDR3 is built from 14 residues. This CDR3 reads CASSLSVTNEKLFF.

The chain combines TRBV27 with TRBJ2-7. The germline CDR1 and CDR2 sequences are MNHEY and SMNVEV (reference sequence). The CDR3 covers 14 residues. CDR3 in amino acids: CASSLGPITYEQYF.

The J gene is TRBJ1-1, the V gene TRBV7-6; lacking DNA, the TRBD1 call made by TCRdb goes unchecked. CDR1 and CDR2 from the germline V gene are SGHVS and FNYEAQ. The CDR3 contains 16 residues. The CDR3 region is CASSKGSPGQFTEAFF.

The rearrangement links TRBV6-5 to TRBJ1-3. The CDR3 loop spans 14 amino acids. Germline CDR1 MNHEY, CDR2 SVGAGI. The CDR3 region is CASSRRSLANTIYF.

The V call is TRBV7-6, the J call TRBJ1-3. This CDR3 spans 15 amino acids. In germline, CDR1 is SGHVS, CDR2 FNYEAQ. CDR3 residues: CASSFTGGSGNTIYF.

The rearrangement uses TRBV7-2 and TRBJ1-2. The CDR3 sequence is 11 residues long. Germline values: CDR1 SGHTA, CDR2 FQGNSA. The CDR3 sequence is CASSPVRGYTF.

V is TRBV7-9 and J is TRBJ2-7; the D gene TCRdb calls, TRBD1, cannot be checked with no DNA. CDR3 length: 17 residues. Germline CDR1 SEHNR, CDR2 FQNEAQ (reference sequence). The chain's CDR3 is CASSPPGTANWGHEQYF.

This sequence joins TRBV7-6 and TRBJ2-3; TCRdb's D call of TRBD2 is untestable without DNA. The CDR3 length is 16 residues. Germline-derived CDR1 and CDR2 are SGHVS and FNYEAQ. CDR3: CASSLSPSGGTDTQYF. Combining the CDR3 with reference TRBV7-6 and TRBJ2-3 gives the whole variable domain GAGVSQSPRYKVTKRGQDVALRCDPISGHVSLYWYRQALGQGPEFLTYFNYEAQQDKSGLPNDRFSAERPEGSISTLTIQRTEQRDSAMYRCASSLSPSGGTDTQYFGPGTRLTVL.

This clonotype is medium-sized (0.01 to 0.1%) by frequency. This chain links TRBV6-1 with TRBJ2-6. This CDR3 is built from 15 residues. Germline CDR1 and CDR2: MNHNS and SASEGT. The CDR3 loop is CASSGSFSGANVLTF.

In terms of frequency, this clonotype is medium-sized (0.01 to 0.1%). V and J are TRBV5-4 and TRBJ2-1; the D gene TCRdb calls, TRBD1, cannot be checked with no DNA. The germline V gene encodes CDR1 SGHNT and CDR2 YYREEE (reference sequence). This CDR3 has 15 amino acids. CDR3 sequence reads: CASSFPGTGRNEQFF.

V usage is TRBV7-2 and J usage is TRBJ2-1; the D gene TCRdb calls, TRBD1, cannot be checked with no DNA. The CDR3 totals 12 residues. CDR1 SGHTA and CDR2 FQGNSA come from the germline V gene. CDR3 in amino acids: CASTSGGAEQFF.

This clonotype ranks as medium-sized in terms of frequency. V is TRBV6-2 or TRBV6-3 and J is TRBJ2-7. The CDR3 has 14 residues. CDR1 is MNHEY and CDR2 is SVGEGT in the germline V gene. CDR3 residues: CASSSGQDPYEQYF.

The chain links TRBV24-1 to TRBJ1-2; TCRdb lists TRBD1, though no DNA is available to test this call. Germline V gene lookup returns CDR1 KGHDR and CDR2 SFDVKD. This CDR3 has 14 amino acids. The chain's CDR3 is CATSDSQGGKGYTF.

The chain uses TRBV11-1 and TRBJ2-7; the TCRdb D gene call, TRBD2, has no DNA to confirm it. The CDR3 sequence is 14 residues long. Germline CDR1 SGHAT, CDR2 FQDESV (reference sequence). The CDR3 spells CASSSPGLGYEQYF.

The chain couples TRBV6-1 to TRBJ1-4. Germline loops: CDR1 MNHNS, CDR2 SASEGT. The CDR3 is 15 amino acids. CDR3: CASSSADATNEKLFF.

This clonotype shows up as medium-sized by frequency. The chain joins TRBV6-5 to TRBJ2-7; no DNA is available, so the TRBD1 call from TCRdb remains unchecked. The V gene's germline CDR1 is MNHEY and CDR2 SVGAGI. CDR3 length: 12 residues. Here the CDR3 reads CASSYRGYEQYF.

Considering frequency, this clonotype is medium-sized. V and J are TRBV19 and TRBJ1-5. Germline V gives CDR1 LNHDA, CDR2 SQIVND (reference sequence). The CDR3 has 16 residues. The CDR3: CASSIGNAVSHQPQHF.

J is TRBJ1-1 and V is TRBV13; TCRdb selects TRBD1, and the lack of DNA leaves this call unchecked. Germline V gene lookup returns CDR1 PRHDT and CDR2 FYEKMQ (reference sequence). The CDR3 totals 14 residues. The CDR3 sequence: CASSLRPRVTEAFF.

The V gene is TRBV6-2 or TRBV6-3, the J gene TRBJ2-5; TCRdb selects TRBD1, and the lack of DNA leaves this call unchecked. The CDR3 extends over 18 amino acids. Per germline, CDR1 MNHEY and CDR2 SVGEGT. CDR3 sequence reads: CASSYEAGARPAQETQYF.

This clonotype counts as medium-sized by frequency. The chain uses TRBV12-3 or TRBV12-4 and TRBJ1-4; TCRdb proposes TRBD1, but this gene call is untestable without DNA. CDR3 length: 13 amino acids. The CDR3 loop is CASSLTGSEKLFF.

CDR3 sequence reads: CASSHRGSYEQYF. The V gene is TRBV4-3, the J gene TRBJ2-7. This CDR3 has 13 amino acids. Germline CDR1 reads LGHNA; CDR2 reads YSLEER.

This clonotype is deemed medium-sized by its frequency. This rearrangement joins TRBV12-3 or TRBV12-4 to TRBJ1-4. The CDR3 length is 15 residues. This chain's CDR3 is CASSLVTGINEKLFF.

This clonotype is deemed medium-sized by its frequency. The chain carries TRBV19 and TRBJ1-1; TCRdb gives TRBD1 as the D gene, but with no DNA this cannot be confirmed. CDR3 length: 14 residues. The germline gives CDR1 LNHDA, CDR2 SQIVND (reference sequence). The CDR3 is CASSITGGDTEAFF.

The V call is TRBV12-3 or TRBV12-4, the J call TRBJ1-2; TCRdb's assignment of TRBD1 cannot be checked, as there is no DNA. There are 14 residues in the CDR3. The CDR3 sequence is CASSLRGQYHGYTF.

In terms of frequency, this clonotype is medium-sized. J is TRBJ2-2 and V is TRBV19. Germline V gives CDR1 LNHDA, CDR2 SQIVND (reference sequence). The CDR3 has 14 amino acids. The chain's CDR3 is CASSINRNTGELFF.

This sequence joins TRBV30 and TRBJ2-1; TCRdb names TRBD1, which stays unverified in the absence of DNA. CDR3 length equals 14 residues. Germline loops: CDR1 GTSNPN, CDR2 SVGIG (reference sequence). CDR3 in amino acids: CAWSVQGGSSEQFF. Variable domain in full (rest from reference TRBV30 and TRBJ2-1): SQTIHQWPATLVQPVGSPLSLECTVEGTSNPNLYWYRQAAGRGLQLLFYSVGIGQISSEVPQNLSASRPQDRQFILSSKKLLLSDSGFYLCAWSVQGGSSEQFFGPGTRLTVL.

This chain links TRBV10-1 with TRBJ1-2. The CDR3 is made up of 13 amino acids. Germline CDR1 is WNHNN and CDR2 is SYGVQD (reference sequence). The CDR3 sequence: CASSESLDYGYTF.